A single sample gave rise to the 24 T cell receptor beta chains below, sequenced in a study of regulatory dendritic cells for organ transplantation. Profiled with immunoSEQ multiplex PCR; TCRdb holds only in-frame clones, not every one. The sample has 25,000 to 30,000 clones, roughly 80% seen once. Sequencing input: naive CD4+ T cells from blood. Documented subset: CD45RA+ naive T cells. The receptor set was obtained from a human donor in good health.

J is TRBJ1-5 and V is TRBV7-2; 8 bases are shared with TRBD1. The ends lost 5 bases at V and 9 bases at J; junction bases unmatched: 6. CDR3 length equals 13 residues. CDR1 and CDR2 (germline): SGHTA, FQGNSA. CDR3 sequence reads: CASSGTGSGPQHF. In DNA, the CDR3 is TGTGCCAGCAGCGGGACAGGCAGCGGGCCCCAGCATTTT.

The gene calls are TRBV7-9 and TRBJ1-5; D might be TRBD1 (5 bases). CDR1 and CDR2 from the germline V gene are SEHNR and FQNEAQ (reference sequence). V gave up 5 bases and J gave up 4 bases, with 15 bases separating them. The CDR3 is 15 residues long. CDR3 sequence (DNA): TGTGCCAGCAGCCGGGGGGTAGAGGCGAATCAGCCCCAGCATTTT. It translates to CASSRGVEANQPQHF.

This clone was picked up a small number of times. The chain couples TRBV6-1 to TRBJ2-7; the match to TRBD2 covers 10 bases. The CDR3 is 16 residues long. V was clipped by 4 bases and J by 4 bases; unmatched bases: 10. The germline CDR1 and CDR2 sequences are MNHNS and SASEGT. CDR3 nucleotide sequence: TGTGCCAGCAGTGGCCCGGAGCGGGGGGGTTCTTACGAGCAGTACTTC. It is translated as CASSGPERGGSYEQYF.

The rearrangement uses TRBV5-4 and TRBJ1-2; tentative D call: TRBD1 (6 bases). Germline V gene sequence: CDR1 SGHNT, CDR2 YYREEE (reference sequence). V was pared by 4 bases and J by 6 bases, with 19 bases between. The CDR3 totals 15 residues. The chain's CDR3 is CASSPEIRQADGYTF. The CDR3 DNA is TGTGCCAGCAGCCCCGAAATTCGACAGGCCGATGGCTACACCTTC.

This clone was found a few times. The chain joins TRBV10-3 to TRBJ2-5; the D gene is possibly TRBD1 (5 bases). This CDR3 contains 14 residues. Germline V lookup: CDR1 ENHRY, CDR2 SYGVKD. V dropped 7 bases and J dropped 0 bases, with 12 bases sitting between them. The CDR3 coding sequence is TGTGCCATCACCAATGGACATAACCAAGAGACCCAGTACTTC. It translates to CAITNGHNQETQYF.

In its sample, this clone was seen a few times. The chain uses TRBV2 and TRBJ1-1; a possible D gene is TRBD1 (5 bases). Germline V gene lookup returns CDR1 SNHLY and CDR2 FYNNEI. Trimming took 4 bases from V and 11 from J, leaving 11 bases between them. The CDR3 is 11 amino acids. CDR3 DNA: TGTGCCAGCAGTGGAGACGGGGGTGCTTTCTTT. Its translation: CASSGDGGAFF.

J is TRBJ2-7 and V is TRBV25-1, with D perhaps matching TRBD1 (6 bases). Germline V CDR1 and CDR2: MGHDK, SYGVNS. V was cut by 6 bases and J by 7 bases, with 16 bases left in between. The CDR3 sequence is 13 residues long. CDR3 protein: CASSLHRAGEQYF. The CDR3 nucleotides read TGTGCCAGCAGCTTACACAGGGCGGGTGAGCAGTACTTC.

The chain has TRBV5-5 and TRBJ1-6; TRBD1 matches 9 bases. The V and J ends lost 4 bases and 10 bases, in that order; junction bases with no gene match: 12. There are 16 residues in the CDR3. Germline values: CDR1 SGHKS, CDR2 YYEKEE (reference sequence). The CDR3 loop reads CASSRTGTGSGSPLHF. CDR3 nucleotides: TGTGCCAGCAGCCGAACCGGGACAGGGAGTGGGTCACCCCTCCACTTT.

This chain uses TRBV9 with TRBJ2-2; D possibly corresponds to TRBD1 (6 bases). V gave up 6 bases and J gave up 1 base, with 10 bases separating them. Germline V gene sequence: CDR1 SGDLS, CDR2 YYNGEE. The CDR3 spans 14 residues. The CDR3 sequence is CASTRTENTGELFF. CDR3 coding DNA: TGTGCCAGCACCCGGACAGAGAACACCGGGGAGCTGTTTTTT.

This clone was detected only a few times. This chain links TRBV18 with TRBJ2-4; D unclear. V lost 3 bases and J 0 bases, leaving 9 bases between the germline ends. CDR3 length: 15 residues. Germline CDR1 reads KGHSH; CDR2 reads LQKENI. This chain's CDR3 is CASSPSQVAKNIQYF. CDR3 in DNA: TGTGCCAGCTCACCCAGTCAGGTAGCCAAAAACATTCAGTACTTC.

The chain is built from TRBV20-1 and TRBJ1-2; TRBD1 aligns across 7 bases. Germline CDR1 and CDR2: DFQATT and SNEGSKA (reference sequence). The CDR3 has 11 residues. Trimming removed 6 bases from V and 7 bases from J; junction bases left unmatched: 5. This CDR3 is CSAKGAGGYTF. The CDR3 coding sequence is TGCAGTGCCAAGGGGGCGGGTGGCTACACCTTC.

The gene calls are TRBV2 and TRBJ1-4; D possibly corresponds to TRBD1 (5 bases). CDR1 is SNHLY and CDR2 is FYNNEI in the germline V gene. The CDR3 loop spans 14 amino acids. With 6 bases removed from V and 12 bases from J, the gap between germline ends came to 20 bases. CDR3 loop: CASSGQGNIVELFF. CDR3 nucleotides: TGTGCCAGCAGCGGCCAGGGCAATATTGTAGAACTGTTTTTT. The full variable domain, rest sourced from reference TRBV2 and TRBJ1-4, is EPEVTQTPSHQVTQMGQEVILRCVPISNHLYFYWYRQILGQKVEFLVSFYNNEISEKSEIFDDQFSVERPDGSNFTLKIRSTKLEDSAMYFCASSGQGNIVELFFGSGTQLSVL.

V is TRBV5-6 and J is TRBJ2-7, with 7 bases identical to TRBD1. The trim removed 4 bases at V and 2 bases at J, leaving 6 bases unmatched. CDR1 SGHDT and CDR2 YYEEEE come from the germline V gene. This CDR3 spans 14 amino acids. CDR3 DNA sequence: TGTGCCAGCAGCCCCGGACAGGACCCCTACGAGCAGTACTTC. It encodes CASSPGQDPYEQYF.

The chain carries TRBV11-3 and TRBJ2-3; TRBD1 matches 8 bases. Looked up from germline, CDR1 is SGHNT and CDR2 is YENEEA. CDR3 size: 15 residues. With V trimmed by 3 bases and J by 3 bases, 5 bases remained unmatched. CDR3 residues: CASSFDRGETDTQYF. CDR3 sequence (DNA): TGTGCCAGCAGCTTTGACAGGGGAGAGACAGATACGCAGTATTTT.

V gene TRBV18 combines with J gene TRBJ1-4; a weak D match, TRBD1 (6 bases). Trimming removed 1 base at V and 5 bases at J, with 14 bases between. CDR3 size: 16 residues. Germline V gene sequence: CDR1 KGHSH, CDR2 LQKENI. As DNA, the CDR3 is TGTGCCAGCTCACCACGACAGGCCCCGACGAATGAAAAACTGTTTTTT. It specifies CASSPRQAPTNEKLFF. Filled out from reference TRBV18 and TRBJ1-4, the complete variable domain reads NAGVMQNPRHLVRRRGQEARLRCSPMKGHSHVYWYRQLPEEGLKFMVYLQKENIIDESGMPKERFSAEFPKEGPSILRIQQVVRGDSAAYFCASSPRQAPTNEKLFFGSGTQLSVL.

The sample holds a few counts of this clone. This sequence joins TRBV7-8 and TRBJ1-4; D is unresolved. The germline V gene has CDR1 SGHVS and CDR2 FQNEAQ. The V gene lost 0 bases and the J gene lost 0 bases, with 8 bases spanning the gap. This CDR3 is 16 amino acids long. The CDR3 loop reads CASSLALGATNEKLFF. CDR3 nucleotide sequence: TGTGCCAGCAGCTTAGCGCTCGGGGCAACTAATGAAAAACTGTTTTTT.

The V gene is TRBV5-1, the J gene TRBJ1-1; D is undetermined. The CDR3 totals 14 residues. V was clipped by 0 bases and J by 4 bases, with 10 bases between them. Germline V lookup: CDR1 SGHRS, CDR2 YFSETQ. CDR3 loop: CASSLGQAGTEAFF. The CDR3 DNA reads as TGCGCCAGCAGCTTGGGTCAGGCGGGCACTGAAGCTTTCTTT.

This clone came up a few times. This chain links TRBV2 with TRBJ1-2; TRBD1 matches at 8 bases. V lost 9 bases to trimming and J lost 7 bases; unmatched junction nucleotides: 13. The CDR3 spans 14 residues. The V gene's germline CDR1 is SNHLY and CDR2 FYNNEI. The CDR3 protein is CASQLVSGGLGYTF. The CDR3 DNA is TGTGCCAGTCAGCTAGTGTCAGGGGGCCTTGGCTACACCTTC.

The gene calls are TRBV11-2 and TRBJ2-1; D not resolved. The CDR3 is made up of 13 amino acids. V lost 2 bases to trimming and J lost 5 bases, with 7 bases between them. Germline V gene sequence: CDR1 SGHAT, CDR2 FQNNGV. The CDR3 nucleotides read TGTGCCAGCAGCTTAAATTCTAACAATGAGCAGTTCTTC. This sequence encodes CASSLNSNNEQFF.

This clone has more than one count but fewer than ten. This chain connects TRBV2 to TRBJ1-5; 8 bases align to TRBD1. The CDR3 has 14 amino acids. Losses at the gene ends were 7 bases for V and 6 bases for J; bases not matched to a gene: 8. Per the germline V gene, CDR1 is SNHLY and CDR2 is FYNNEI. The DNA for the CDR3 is TGTGCCAGCAACCTGGACAGGGACAGTCAGCCCCAGCATTTT. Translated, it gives CASNLDRDSQPQHF.

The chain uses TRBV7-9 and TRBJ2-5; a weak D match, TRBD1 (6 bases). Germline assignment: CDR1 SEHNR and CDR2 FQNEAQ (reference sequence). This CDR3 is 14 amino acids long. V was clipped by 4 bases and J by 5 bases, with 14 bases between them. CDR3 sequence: CASSSLGQSETQYF. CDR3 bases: TGTGCCAGCAGCTCCCTCGGACAGTCCGAGACCCAGTACTTC.

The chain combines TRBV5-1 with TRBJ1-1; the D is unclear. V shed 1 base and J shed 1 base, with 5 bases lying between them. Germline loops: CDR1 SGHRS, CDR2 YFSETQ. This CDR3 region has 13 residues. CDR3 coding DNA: TGCGCCAGCAGCTTGAACAGGAACACTGAAGCTTTCTTT. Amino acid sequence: CASSLNRNTEAFF.

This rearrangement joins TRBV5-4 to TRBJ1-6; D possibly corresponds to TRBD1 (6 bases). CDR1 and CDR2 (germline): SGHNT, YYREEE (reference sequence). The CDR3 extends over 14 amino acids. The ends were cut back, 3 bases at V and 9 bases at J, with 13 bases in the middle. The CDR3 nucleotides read TGTGCCAGCAGCTCCAGGGGCGTGGGTTCACCCCTCCACTTT. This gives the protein CASSSRGVGSPLHF. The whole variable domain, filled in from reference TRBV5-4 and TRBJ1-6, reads ETGVTQSPTHLIKTRGQQVTLRCSSQSGHNTVSWYQQALGQGPQFIFQYYREEENGRGNFPPRFSGLQFPNYSSELNVNALELDDSALYLCASSSRGVGSPLHFGNGTRLTVT.

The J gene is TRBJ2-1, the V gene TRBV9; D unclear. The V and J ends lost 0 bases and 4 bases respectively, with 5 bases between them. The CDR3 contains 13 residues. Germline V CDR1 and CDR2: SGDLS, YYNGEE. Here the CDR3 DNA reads TGTGCCAGCAGCGTAGATCAGTACAATGAGCAGTTCTTC. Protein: CASSVDQYNEQFF.